In its sample, the clone carrying this T cell receptor beta chain was seen once. The antigen is not known. A much larger clone is a single base away; this may be a read error. Unique molecular identifiers were incorporated during preparation of the TCRbeta library. A single record per CDR3 protein comes from TCRdb applying MiXCR to the PCR reads. Of 40,000 to 60,000 distinct CDR3 sequences in the sample, nearly 9.5% were seen once. The record originates from a study of T-cell reconstitution after alpha-beta-depleted transplantation in children. Study-wide findings and caveats: Once a year had passed after transplant, T-cell counts and diversity came mostly from newly produced T cells.

The V gene's germline CDR1 is SEHNR and CDR2 FQNEAQ (reference sequence). The CDR3 has 15 residues. The gene calls are TRBV7-9 and TRBJ1-1; unclear D gene. The input for sequencing was PBMCs, mostly from graft donor cells, taken 60 days after TCRalphabeta/CD19-depleted stem cell transplant. This TCR was recovered from a male patient between 2 and 15 years old who had a stem cell transplant for chronic granulomatous disease, so the T cells may come from the graft donor. The DNA for the CDR3 is TGTGCCAACAGCTTCCGGACGGGGATGAACACTGAAGCTTTCTTT. It translates to CANSFRTGMNTEAFF.